The clone carrying this T cell receptor beta chain showed up many times. These data are taken from a study of Graves' ophthalmopathy and Graves' hyperthyroidism. The CDR3 has 15 amino acids. In germline, CDR1 is ENHRY, CDR2 SYGVKD. V lost 6 bases and J lost 0, with 11 bases in between. The study amplified TCR beta CDR3 regions using RNA transcripts. Second-round multiplex PCR came after a first-round RT-PCR that employed HTBI primers. Via MiXCR, TCRdb re-called the multiplex PCR reads, giving one row per CDR3 protein. The sample records approximately 210,000 distinct CDR3 sequences, 25% to 35% being singletons.

This receptor was taken from a man between 45 and 60 years old with Graves' ophthalmopathy. The rearrangement joins TRBV10-3 to TRBJ2-2; the D is unclear. Sequenced material: peripheral blood. CDR3 sequence: CAISEGVPNTGELFF. As DNA, the CDR3 is TGTGCCATCAGCGAAGGAGTTCCGAACACCGGGGAGCTGTTTTTT.